Below are 16 T cell receptor beta chains sequenced from a single sample in a study of T cell repertoires in cytomegalovirus infection. TCRdb re-called the reads with MiXCR, one entry per CDR3 protein. The repertoire holds about 490,000 distinct CDR3 sequences, with roughly 12% as singletons. What was sequenced was PBMCs. The receptors stem from a human donor in good health (CMV status not recorded). Some clones in this sample may be carry-over from other donors' samples.

V gene TRBV3-1 combines with J gene TRBJ2-5, with TRBD2 matching over 8 bases. The CDR3 runs 18 residues. CDR1 LGHDT and CDR2 YNNKEL come from the germline V gene (reference sequence). V shed 1 base, J shed 5 bases, and the junction held 15 bases outside the gene matches. The CDR3 region is CASSQAGELAADVETQYF. CDR3 coding DNA: TGTGCCAGCAGCCAAGCCGGAGAACTAGCGGCTGATGTGGAGACCCAGTACTTC.

The chain carries TRBV10-3 and TRBJ2-1; 8 bases match TRBD2. The V segment lost 0 bases and the J segment 8 bases; nucleotides outside the gene matches: 12. This CDR3 has 17 amino acids. Germline V lookup: CDR1 ENHRY, CDR2 SYGVKD. The CDR3 region has the DNA TGTGCCATCAGTGAGTCGATTTCGGGAGGGCCCAGGGATGAGCAGTTCTTC. Translating it yields CAISESISGGPRDEQFF.

The chain carries TRBV19 and TRBJ1-5; 9 nucleotides line up with TRBD1. J was trimmed by 7 bases and V by 9 bases; bases with no gene match: 10. The CDR3 length is 14 residues. Per the germline V gene, CDR1 is LNHDA and CDR2 is SQIVND (reference sequence). CDR3 loop: CASLPGQGLQPQHF. CDR3 DNA: TGTGCCAGCCTTCCGGGACAGGGATTGCAGCCCCAGCATTTT.

This clonotype was picked up many times. The chain carries TRBV6-1 and TRBJ2-2; D possibly corresponds to TRBD2 (5 bases). The V gene lost 10 bases and the J gene lost 2 bases, with 20 bases spanning the gap. This CDR3 is built from 16 residues. The V gene's germline CDR1 is MNHNS and CDR2 SASEGT. CDR3 DNA sequence: TGTGCCACCGCGACCGGAGGCTCCCGAAACACCGGGGAGCTGTTTTTT. It yields the protein CATATGGSRNTGELFF.

Ten or more counts support this clonotype. The chain combines TRBV7-2 with TRBJ1-1; D is unresolved. CDR3 length: 13 amino acids. Trimming took off 4 bases at V and 8 bases at J, with 14 bases between the two ends. Per germline, CDR1 SGHTA and CDR2 FQGNSA. Here the CDR3 DNA reads TGTGCCAGCAGCTCAAACGTCCCCGAGGAAGCTTTCTTT. It translates to CASSSNVPEEAFF.

This clonotype showed up many times. The CDR3 coding sequence is TGTGCCAGCAGCTCTGCGGGGTATGGCACAGATACGCAGTATTTT. Translated: CASSSAGYGTDTQYF. The chain combines TRBV5-8 with TRBJ2-3; the D gene is possibly TRBD2 (6 bases). The CDR3 loop spans 15 amino acids. V was trimmed by 3 bases and J by 1 base, leaving 12 bases between them. From germline, CDR1 is SGHTS and CDR2 YDEGEE.

This clonotype was recorded at least ten times. The rearrangement joins TRBV6-6 to TRBJ1-6, with D hard to call. The CDR3 runs 13 residues. Per germline, CDR1 MNHNY and CDR2 SVGAGI (reference sequence). V lost 4 bases and J 7 bases, leaving 8 bases between the germline ends. In DNA form, the CDR3 reads TGTGCCAGCAGTTCCCCCGGAAATTCACCCCTCCACTTT. Protein sequence: CASSSPGNSPLHF.

This clonotype was counted many times. The chain joins TRBV5-1 to TRBJ1-2, with TRBD1 matching over 12 bases. V was clipped by 3 bases and J by 7 bases; unmatched bases: 7. This CDR3 comprises 15 residues. The germline V gene has CDR1 SGHRS and CDR2 YFSETQ. The CDR3 loop is CASSWGQGALGGYTF. The CDR3 DNA is TGCGCCAGCAGCTGGGGACAGGGGGCCCTCGGTGGCTACACCTTC.

The sample holds a few counts of this clonotype. V usage is TRBV19 and J usage is TRBJ1-5; the D gene is possibly TRBD1 (6 bases). Germline V gene lookup returns CDR1 LNHDA and CDR2 SQIVND (reference sequence). Trimming removed 6 bases from V and 1 base from J, with 22 bases in between. The CDR3 totals 18 residues. The CDR3 here is CASSPRDKGPVSNQPQHF. In nucleotides, the CDR3 is TGTGCCAGTAGCCCCCGGGACAAAGGCCCGGTCAGCAATCAGCCCCAGCATTTT.

Many counts were recorded for this clonotype. The rearrangement joins TRBV7-9 to TRBJ1-5; a weak D match, TRBD1 (5 bases). Germline lookup yields CDR1 SEHNR and CDR2 FQNEAQ (reference sequence). V was cut by 1 base and J by 7 bases, with 17 bases left in between. This CDR3 is 16 amino acids long. The CDR3 DNA reads TGTGCCAGCAGCTTAGGGGACGAACCTCCGGGGCAGCCCCAGCATTTT. Its protein is CASSLGDEPPGQPQHF.

This chain joins TRBV19 and TRBJ1-2, with a possible D match to TRBD1 (6 bases). This CDR3 is 17 amino acids long. V was trimmed by 5 bases and J by 1 base, leaving 20 bases between them. Germline V gene lookup returns CDR1 LNHDA and CDR2 SQIVND (reference sequence). The CDR3 reads CASSRRQDRTRNYGYTF. CDR3 DNA: TGTGCCAGTAGTCGCCGACAGGATAGGACCCGTAACTATGGCTACACCTTC.

This clonotype showed up many times. The chain links TRBV7-2 to TRBJ1-2; TRBD1 matches 10 bases. With 5 bases clipped from V and 0 bases from J, the junction kept 12 bases outside the gene matches. This CDR3 has 18 residues. CDR1 and CDR2 (germline): SGHTA, FQGNSA. This CDR3 is CASSPIRGQGVSNYGYTF. The CDR3 bases are TGTGCCAGCAGCCCTATTCGTGGACAGGGGGTTTCTAACTATGGCTACACCTTC. Full variable domain (outside the CDR3, taken from reference TRBV7-2 and TRBJ1-2): GAGVSQSPSNKVTEKGKDVELRCDPISGHTALYWYRQSLGQGLEFLIYFQGNSAPDKSGLPSDRFSAERTGGSVSTLTIQRTQQEDSAVYLCASSPIRGQGVSNYGYTFGSGTRLTVV.

The sample holds many counts of this clonotype. This sequence joins TRBV20-1 and TRBJ2-5, with a weak D call TRBD2 (5 bases). The CDR3 runs 14 residues. The V gene's germline CDR1 is DFQATT and CDR2 SNEGSKA (reference sequence). With 1 base removed from V and 2 bases from J, the gap between germline ends came to 11 bases. CDR3 sequence: CSARGFGSQETQYF. Written as DNA, the CDR3 is TGCAGTGCTAGAGGGTTTGGGAGTCAAGAGACCCAGTACTTC.

The table lists this clonotype with many counts. CDR3 sequence: CASSLATGDYNEQFF. CDR3 sequence (DNA): TGTGCCAGCAGCTTGGCGACAGGGGACTACAATGAGCAGTTCTTC. The chain combines TRBV7-3 with TRBJ2-1; TRBD1 matches 8 bases. The CDR3 is made up of 15 amino acids. V shed 3 bases and J 3 bases; nucleotides not matched to a gene: 4. Germline V CDR1 and CDR2: SGHTA, FQGTGA.

For this clonotype: A much larger clone sits a single nucleotide away, making a read error possible. The chain joins TRBV29-1 to TRBJ1-1; D is perhaps TRBD1 (5 bases). This CDR3 has 14 amino acids. The germline gives CDR1 SQVTM, CDR2 ANQGSEA. The CDR3 sequence is CNVIVGAGGTEAFF. CDR3 bases: TGCAACGTTATAGTAGGGGCTGGAGGCACTGAAGCTTTCTTT.

The rearrangement joins TRBV12-3 or TRBV12-4 to TRBJ2-5; D gene uncertain. Trimming shortened V by 8 bases and J by 1 base, and 11 bases separated the two germline ends. The CDR3 consists of 13 residues. The CDR3 nucleotides are TGTGCCAGCTCCCGCCTGATCCAAGAGACCCAGTACTTC. This codes for CASSRLIQETQYF.